One and the same sample provided the 8 T cell receptor beta chains below, sequenced in a study of blood T cell repertoires in COVID-19 (dated by TCRdb to 2020 to 2021). The library was built by means of the immunoSEQ multiplex PCR assay. Entries here come from immuneACCESS through TCRdb and include only in-frame sequences with V and J called. Some clones fail to appear in such tables; in the studies checked, an unresolved V gene covers under half of the shortfall, and the cause of the remainder is unknown. This sample lists about 210,000 clones; 75% to 90% were detected once. Of the sample, less than 7% is held by the ten largest clones. Source material: peripheral blood. All receptors come from a man aged 55-75 years with acute or convalescent COVID-19.

The V and J genes are TRBV27 and TRBJ2-7; TRBD2 might be the D (6 bases). Deletions cut 3 bases from V and 1 base from J, with 10 bases between. Germline V gene data show CDR1 as MNHEY and CDR2 as SMNVEV (reference sequence). The CDR3 has 14 residues. The CDR3 DNA is TGTGCCAGCAGTTTGAGGAGGGGTTCCTACGAGCAGTACTTC. It specifies CASSLRRGSYEQYF.

V is TRBV24-1 and J is TRBJ2-1, with unresolved D. Trimming cost V 3 bases and J 6 bases, with 17 bases left between them. Germline V gene data show CDR1 as KGHDR and CDR2 as SFDVKD. The CDR3 is made up of 16 amino acids. Written as DNA, the CDR3 is TGTGCCACCAGTGATACGACTCGAAGTCTGTCCAATGAGCAGTTCTTC. As protein: CATSDTTRSLSNEQFF.

V gene TRBV7-2 combines with J gene TRBJ2-7; D unresolved. Trimming removed 0 bases from V and 0 bases from J, with 6 bases in between. The CDR3 is 14 residues long. Germline values: CDR1 SGHTA, CDR2 FQGNSA. Here the CDR3 DNA reads TGTGCCAGCAGCTTAGCCCACAGCTCCTACGAGCAGTACTTC. It yields the protein CASSLAHSSYEQYF. Full variable domain (outside the CDR3, taken from reference TRBV7-2 and TRBJ2-7): GAGVSQSPSNKVTEKGKDVELRCDPISGHTALYWYRQSLGQGLEFLIYFQGNSAPDKSGLPSDRFSAERTGGSVSTLTIQRTQQEDSAVYLCASSLAHSSYEQYFGPGTRLTVT.

V and J are TRBV5-1 and TRBJ2-3, with TRBD1 matching over 7 bases. CDR1 is SGHRS and CDR2 is YFSETQ in the germline V gene. The length of the CDR3 is 15 residues. The ends lost 2 bases at V and 0 bases at J; junction bases unmatched: 3. CDR3 coding DNA: TGCGCCAGCAGCTTAGGGGGCGTAAGCACAGATACGCAGTATTTT. Residues: CASSLGGVSTDTQYF.

This clone has just one count. V is TRBV6-5 and J is TRBJ1-5, with D possibly matching TRBD1 (5 bases). This CDR3 region has 14 residues. CDR1 is MNHEY, CDR2 SVGAGI, per germline. V was pared by 10 bases and J by 5 bases, with 18 bases between. Here the CDR3 reads CAIKSGQGYQPQHF. The CDR3 DNA reads as TGTGCCATAAAATCCGGGCAGGGTTATCAGCCCCAGCATTTT.

V and J are TRBV7-2 and TRBJ1-2, with a weak D call TRBD1 (6 bases). CDR1 is SGHTA and CDR2 is FQGNSA in the germline V gene. The CDR3 totals 15 residues. V lost 5 bases, J lost 5 bases, and 18 bases lay in between. DNA for the CDR3: TGTGCCAGCAGCCCCTCCGGGAAGGGGGGGTATGGCTACACCTTC. As protein: CASSPSGKGGYGYTF.

The rearrangement links TRBV6-2 or TRBV6-3 to TRBJ2-7; 9 bases match TRBD2. The CDR3 sequence is 16 residues long. V shed 4 bases, J shed 3 bases, and the junction held 10 bases outside the gene matches. Germline V gives CDR1 MNHEY, CDR2 SVGEGT. The CDR3 spells CASSSTTGTSIYEQYF. In DNA form, the CDR3 reads TGTGCCAGCAGTTCAACCACCGGGACTAGCATCTACGAGCAGTACTTC.

The chain has TRBV28 and TRBJ1-6; a possible D gene is TRBD1 (5 bases). Trimming removed 3 bases at V and 14 bases at J, with 17 bases between. Germline V gives CDR1 MDHEN, CDR2 SYDVKM. The CDR3 totals 14 residues. The CDR3: CASSLEAGQKSLHF. DNA of the CDR3: TGTGCCAGCAGTTTGGAAGCAGGGCAAAAATCCCTCCACTTT.